The next 20 T cell receptor beta chains were all read from a single sample in a study of Ad26.COV2.S vaccination and SARS-CoV-2 variants. Profiling relied on immunoSEQ multiplex PCR, and the TCRdb table lists in-frame clones only, not all of them. In the table there are roughly 420,000 clones, approximately 88% of which are singletons. Treatment reported: some 20 received Ad26.COV2.S at low or high dose, single or two shots; about 5 received placebo; per-sample allocation not given. Collection of the samples took place on day 63 after the first injection of vaccine or placebo. Sample: peripheral blood, taken in a trial of Ad26.COV2.S vaccine versus placebo. These TCRs come from a person between 18 and 60 years old who received the Ad26.COV2.S COVID-19 vaccine or a placebo.

J is TRBJ2-7 and V is TRBV5-1; D remains ambiguous. CDR1 and CDR2 (germline): SGHRS, YFSETQ. There are 13 residues in the CDR3. The ends were cut back, 0 bases at V and 2 bases at J, with 6 bases in the middle. CDR3 nucleotides: TGCGCCAGCAGCTTGGAGCTAACCTACGAGCAGTACTTC. Its protein is CASSLELTYEQYF.

The chain combines TRBV19 with TRBJ2-7; a possible D gene is TRBD2 (6 bases). The ends were cut back, 3 bases at V and 1 base at J, with 16 bases in the middle. The CDR3 totals 16 residues. In germline, CDR1 is LNHDA, CDR2 SQIVND (reference sequence). CDR3 sequence: CASSMGWGLESYEQYF. CDR3 in DNA: TGTGCCAGTAGTATGGGGTGGGGACTCGAATCCTACGAGCAGTACTTC. Supplemented by reference TRBV19 and TRBJ2-7, the full variable domain reads DGGITQSPKYLFRKEGQNVTLSCEQNLNHDAMYWYRQDPGQGLRLIYYSQIVNDFQKGDIAEGYSVSREKKESFPLTVTSAQKNPTAFYLCASSMGWGLESYEQYFGPGTRLTVT.

The genes are TRBV7-2 and TRBJ2-6; tentative D call: TRBD1 (5 bases). Trimming pared 0 bases from V and 2 bases from J, leaving 8 bases between. Germline CDR1 is SGHTA and CDR2 is FQGNSA. The CDR3 loop spans 16 amino acids. CDR3: CASSLAGVAGANVLTF. In nucleotides, the CDR3 is TGTGCCAGCAGCTTAGCAGGGGTAGCTGGGGCCAACGTCCTGACTTTC.

V is TRBV6-5 and J is TRBJ1-5; D unclear. Germline CDR1 MNHEY, CDR2 SVGAGI. CDR3 length: 13 residues. Trimming took 1 base from V and 5 from J, leaving 6 bases between them. CDR3 nucleotide sequence: TGTGCCAGCAGTTACTTTACCGATCAGCCCCAGCATTTT. Protein sequence: CASSYFTDQPQHF.

CDR3 coding DNA: TGTGCCAGCAGCTCTAGCGGCGGGTACGAGCAGTACTTC. Amino acid sequence: CASSSSGGYEQYF. This chain links TRBV7-2 with TRBJ2-7; 7 bases line up with TRBD2. The CDR3 spans 13 residues. Looked up from germline, CDR1 is SGHTA and CDR2 is FQGNSA. The V segment lost 4 bases and the J segment 4 bases; nucleotides outside the gene matches: 4.

This clone was counted ten times or more. This chain links TRBV7-9 with TRBJ2-5, with no clear D. Germline-derived CDR1 and CDR2 are SEHNR and FQNEAQ (reference sequence). V lost 1 base and J lost 5, with 20 bases in between. CDR3 size: 17 residues. The CDR3: CASSLGEVFLFGETQYF. The CDR3, as DNA: TGTGCCAGCAGCTTAGGGGAAGTCTTCTTATTTGGGGAGACCCAGTACTTC.

V usage is TRBV4-1 and J usage is TRBJ2-1, with 9 bases fitting TRBD1. This CDR3 is built from 15 residues. Germline V gene sequence: CDR1 MGHRA, CDR2 YSYEKL. With V trimmed by 2 bases and J by 7 bases, 6 bases remained unmatched. The CDR3 DNA sequence: TGCGCCAGCAGCCAATGGGACAGGGATCGAAATGAGCAGTTCTTC. The encoded protein is CASSQWDRDRNEQFF.

The rearrangement uses TRBV18 and TRBJ1-2; D possibly corresponds to TRBD1 (6 bases). With 3 bases removed from V and 8 bases from J, the gap between germline ends came to 13 bases. CDR1 KGHSH and CDR2 LQKENI come from the germline V gene. This CDR3 is 13 amino acids long. CDR3 sequence reads: CASSPGTKEGYTF. In DNA form, the CDR3 reads TGTGCCAGCTCACCGGGGACAAAAGAAGGCTACACCTTC.

This clone occurred a few times. This chain connects TRBV7-2 to TRBJ2-3; 9 bases map to TRBD2. The CDR3 is made up of 16 amino acids. The V and J ends lost 1 base and 2 bases, in that order; junction bases with no gene match: 4. The germline CDR1 and CDR2 sequences are SGHTA and FQGNSA. The CDR3 region is CASSLGGRGTTDTQYF. The DNA of the CDR3 is TGTGCCAGCAGCTTAGGCGGGAGGGGGACCACAGATACGCAGTATTTT.

This chain joins TRBV7-2 and TRBJ1-2; 8 nucleotides align to TRBD1. Germline CDR1 reads SGHTA; CDR2 reads FQGNSA. The junction had 5 bases not matched to a gene; V was cut back by 0 bases and J by 8 bases. CDR3 length: 14 amino acids. Written as DNA, the CDR3 is TGTGCCAGCAGCTTAGCACAGGGGGAGGGGGGCTACACCTTC. It translates to CASSLAQGEGGYTF.

The rearrangement joins TRBV9 to TRBJ1-6; TRBD1 aligns across 9 bases. The CDR3 extends over 15 amino acids. Losses at the gene ends were 3 bases for V and 8 bases for J; bases not matched to a gene: 6. Germline-derived CDR1 and CDR2 are SGDLS and YYNGEE. CDR3 sequence (DNA): TGTGCCAGCAGCGCCCTCGGGACAGGGCATTCACCCCTCCACTTT. Amino acid sequence: CASSALGTGHSPLHF.

The chain uses TRBV5-5 and TRBJ1-4, with 9 bases lining up with TRBD1. The V segment lost 1 base and the J segment 0 bases; nucleotides outside the gene matches: 10. CDR1 is SGHKS and CDR2 is YYEKEE in the germline V gene (reference sequence). CDR3 size: 19 residues. CDR3 region: CASSLQTGGLGATNEKLFF. The CDR3 DNA sequence: TGTGCCAGCAGCTTGCAAACAGGGGGCCTGGGAGCAACTAATGAAAAACTGTTTTTT.

Only one count was recorded for this clone. The chain joins TRBV28 to TRBJ1-6; D remains unclear. The CDR3 is 13 amino acids. V dropped 2 bases and J dropped 13 bases, with 12 bases sitting between them. Germline V gene data show CDR1 as MDHEN and CDR2 as SYDVKM. CDR3 in DNA: TGTGCCAGCAGTTTAGATGATATACGTCCCCTCCACTTT. It specifies CASSLDDIRPLHF.

The chain couples TRBV30 to TRBJ1-3; D uncertain. Germline V gives CDR1 GTSNPN, CDR2 SVGIG (reference sequence). This CDR3 is built from 13 residues. The V gene lost 3 bases and the J gene lost 4 bases, with 10 bases spanning the gap. The CDR3 DNA is TGTGCCTGGAGCTTGGGCAGCGGAAACACCATATATTTT. Translation: CAWSLGSGNTIYF. Together with reference TRBV30 and TRBJ1-3, the CDR3 gives the full variable domain: SQTIHQWPATLVQPVGSPLSLECTVEGTSNPNLYWYRQAAGRGLQLLFYSVGIGQISSEVPQNLSASRPQDRQFILSSKKLLLSDSGFYLCAWSLGSGNTIYFGEGSWLTVV.

This chain connects TRBV5-6 to TRBJ2-7, with TRBD1 identical over 8 bases. The CDR3 is made up of 14 amino acids. Germline CDR1 reads SGHDT; CDR2 reads YYEEEE. With 5 bases clipped from V and 4 bases from J, the junction kept 8 bases outside the gene matches. CDR3 sequence reads: CASRFGTGNYEQYF. The DNA for the CDR3 is TGTGCCAGCAGATTTGGGACAGGTAATTACGAGCAGTACTTC.

This rearrangement joins TRBV27 to TRBJ2-7; D may match TRBD1 or TRBD2 (5 bases each). V was shortened by 9 bases and J by 5 bases, with 26 bases between the two germline ends. From germline, CDR1 is MNHEY and CDR2 SMNVEV (reference sequence). The CDR3 has 16 residues. The CDR3 DNA reads as TGTGCCAGTGGGTCGGAACCGGTGGGGGTAGAGCACGAGCAGTACTTC. Protein sequence: CASGSEPVGVEHEQYF.

As to this clone: No conserved phenylalanine or tryptophan is present at the end of the CDR3, so a read error is the likely explanation. No DNA is shown, since the ends of the CDR3 on it are uncertain; the CDR3 is the one TCRdb lists. The gene calls are TRBV12-5 and TRBJ1-4; whether TRBD1, the table's D call, matches the DNA was not checked. With termini counted, the CDR3 has 10 amino acids. Germline V gives CDR1 LGHNT, CDR2 FRNRAP. The CDR3 loop reads CASGDRVNGV.

The chain carries TRBV11-3 and TRBJ1-5; possibly TRBD1 for D (5 bases). Germline-derived CDR1 and CDR2 are SGHNT and YENEEA. This CDR3 has 16 amino acids. V dropped 1 base and J dropped 3 bases, with 13 bases sitting between them. CDR3 nucleotides: TGTGCCAGCAGCTTAGGGGGGGGGAGTTACAATCAGCCCCAGCATTTT. This encodes CASSLGGGSYNQPQHF.

The V and J genes are TRBV5-4 and TRBJ2-7; perhaps D is TRBD1 or TRBD2 (6 bases each). Trimming took 4 bases from V and 5 from J, leaving 22 bases between them. Germline V gene sequence: CDR1 SGHNT, CDR2 YYREEE (reference sequence). CDR3 length: 16 amino acids. The CDR3 is CASSPGVQGKRHEQYF. The CDR3 DNA reads TGTGCCAGCAGCCCGGGGGTCCAGGGGAAACGGCACGAGCAGTACTTC.

The chain is built from TRBV7-2 and TRBJ2-1, with 8 bases identical to TRBD2. Looked up from germline, CDR1 is SGHTA and CDR2 is FQGNSA. After removal of 5 bases from V and 7 bases from J, the junction contained 1 base not matched to a gene. The CDR3 is 12 amino acids. Here the CDR3 DNA reads TGTGCCAGCAGCCGGGGGGGGAATGAGCAGTTCTTC. Translation: CASSRGGNEQFF.